Listed here is a single T cell receptor beta chain. Its antigen remains undetermined. Base-call qualities are not available, and no considerably larger clone is one nucleotide away. Genomic DNA was isolated from the sorted cells so that the TCRbeta CDR3 region could be sequenced. The immunoSEQ Assay was used for sequencing of TCRbeta CDR3 regions. In TCRdb, the immuneACCESS table is reduced to in-frame sequences with V and J assigned. These tables do not hold every clone; where another copy was compared, an unresolved V gene accounts for under half, and the others remain unexplained. This sample is represented by 60,000 to 75,000 clones; around 93% of them were singletons. Clones ranked in the top ten supply around 20% of the sample. Patients with autoimmune disease history or receiving systemic immunosuppression were excluded from the trial. Peripheral blood for TCR sequencing was collected from all dose cohorts at baseline, on cycle 4 day 1, and on cycle 7 day 1. Samples came from an open-label, multicenter, first-in-human phase I dose-escalation trial of ivuxolimab. Adults with locally advanced or metastatic melanoma, renal cell, hepatocellular, or head and neck squamous cell carcinoma were enrolled in the trial. CD4+ and CD8+ T cells were sorted separately from peripheral blood before TCR sequencing.

The data belong to a study of OX40 agonist ivuxolimab in advanced cancers. With respect to the entire study: Ivuxolimab was a fully human IgG2 agonistic monoclonal antibody targeting the costimulatory receptor OX40 (CD134). Intravenous ivuxolimab was administered to patients every 2 weeks at six dose levels: 0.01, 0.1, 0.3, 1.5, 3 and 10 mg/kg. Among the roughly 50 dose-escalation patients, around 20 had hepatocellular carcinoma, roughly 15 melanoma, 9 renal cell carcinoma and 9 head and neck cancer. A male proportion of 82.7% and a mean age of about 60 years, ranging from about 20 to 80, were recorded for the dose-escalation cohort. Patients were allowed to have had prior anti-PD-1, anti-PD-L1 or anti-CTLA-4 therapy, and roughly two fifths of the dose-escalation patients had been treated with checkpoint inhibitors. Partial responses occurred in three dose-escalation patients: two with cutaneous melanoma and one with hepatocellular carcinoma. Peripheral TCRbeta sequencing aimed to test whether ivuxolimab altered TCR sequence diversity and caused clonal T-cell expansion. The paper covers the monotherapy dose-escalation part of the phase I ivuxolimab trial, which included N ≈ 57 patients. Paper-wide results and their limitations: At doses of 0.1 to 3.0 mg/kg, clonal expansion of both CD4+ and CD8+ T cells in blood was seen between baseline and week 6. Low levels of normalized T-cell clonal expansion were also shown by some nonresponding patients. After ivuxolimab, CD8+ T cells had more expanded clones than CD4+ T cells on average. Partial responders in the 0.1-3.0 mg/kg groups had among the lowest normalized peripheral clonal expansion, especially among CD8+ T cells. Which antigens the clonally expanded peripheral T cells were specific for was not determined.

The CDR3 sequence holds 15 residues, the cysteine and phenylalanine included. Kept here is only the CDR3 DNA, which spans 45 bases and is read in frame from base 1. From the germline V gene, CDR1 is SGHVS and CDR2 is FQNEAQ. V lost 1 base and J lost 4 bases; the stretch between them is 11 bases long. Sample: CD4+ or CD8+ T cells sorted from blood, taken in a trial of the OX40 agonist ivuxolimab. The rearranged segments are TRBV7-8 and TRBJ1-5; a weak D assignment points to TRBD1 (5 bases agree). The sequence was collected from an adult with an advanced solid tumor such as melanoma, head and neck, liver or kidney cancer. CDR3 sequence: CASSLEGQRNQPQHF. The DNA is as follows: TGTGCCAGCAGCTTAGAGGGGCAGAGAAATCAGCCCCAGCATTTT.